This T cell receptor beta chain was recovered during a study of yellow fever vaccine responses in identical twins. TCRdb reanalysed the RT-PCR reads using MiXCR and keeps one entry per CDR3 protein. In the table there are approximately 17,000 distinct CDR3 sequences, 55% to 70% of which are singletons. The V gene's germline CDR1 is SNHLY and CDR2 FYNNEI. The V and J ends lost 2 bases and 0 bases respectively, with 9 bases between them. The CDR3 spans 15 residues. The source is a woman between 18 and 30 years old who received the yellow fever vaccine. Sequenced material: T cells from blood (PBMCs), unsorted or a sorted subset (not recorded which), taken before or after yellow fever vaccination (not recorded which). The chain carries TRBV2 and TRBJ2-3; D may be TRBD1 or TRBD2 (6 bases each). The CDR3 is CASSETGTSTDTQYF. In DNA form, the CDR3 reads TGTGCCAGCAGTGAAACAGGGACTAGCACAGATACGCAGTATTTT.